The rows below give T cell receptor beta chains drawn from one sample of a study of early T cells in non-severe SARS-CoV-2 infection. MiXCR, applied by TCRdb to the 5' RACE reads, yields one record per CDR3 protein. The table shows 100,000 to 150,000 distinct CDR3 sequences, with 15% occurring only once. The sample was whole blood. These receptor sequences come from an adult who was a healthcare worker with PCR-confirmed SARS-CoV-2 infection or an uninfected control (not recorded which). The conserved cysteine and the conserved F or W are not part of the CDR3 here. The order of the fields is J gene, CDR3 length, V gene, CDR3 protein.

>TRBJ2-6|13|TRBV9
ASRLASSGANVLT
>TRBJ2-5|13|TRBV7-9
ASSLAPGSKETQY
>TRBJ2-1|11|TRBV12-3/TRBV12-4
ASSYTDDNEQF
>TRBJ1-2|13|TRBV3-1
ASSQDWASVGGYT
>TRBJ2-1|14|TRBV7-9
ASRGLTGATSHEQF
>TRBJ2-1|13|TRBV20-1
SARATGGSYNEQF
>TRBJ2-6|12|TRBV18
ASSPPAGANVLT
>TRBJ1-3|15|TRBV7-6
ASSSTGLPASGNTIY
>TRBJ2-3|14|TRBV11-2
ASSSRTSGGADTQY
>TRBJ2-6|13|TRBV10-3
AISIQYSGANVLT
>TRBJ2-5|13|TRBV4-1
ASSQDLGPQRAQY
>TRBJ1-1|12|TRBV7-9
ASSYGGANTEAF
>TRBJ2-2|12|TRBV3-1
ASSQDRQVGELF
>TRBJ1-1|11|TRBV27
ASRFGANTEAF
>TRBJ1-5|9|TRBV5-5
ASGFNKPQH
>TRBJ2-3|12|TRBV7-2
ASSLGKFTDTQY
>TRBJ2-1|14|TRBV19
ASSIRRGRAYNEQF
>TRBJ2-7|11|TRBV29-1
SVKGREAYEQY
>TRBJ1-4|13|TRBV29-1
SVDSGTDYNEKLF
>TRBJ2-1|12|TRBV7-9
ASSPPGTYNEQF
>TRBJ2-6|13|TRBV9
ASSKLNSGANVLT
>TRBJ2-7|10|TRBV12-5
ASGLPSYEQY
>TRBJ2-1|10|TRBV29-1
SVTRGYNEQF
>TRBJ1-1|14|TRBV4-1
ASSQAGSAVNTEAF
>TRBJ1-2|9|TRBV29-1
SGLQPNGYT
>TRBJ1-6|13|TRBV6-2/TRBV6-3
ASSLSYRSNSPLH
>TRBJ2-6|14|TRBV5-1
ASSLESGSGANVLT
>TRBJ2-5|14|TRBV20-1
SARDSLAGRGETQY
>TRBJ2-1|13|TRBV12-3/TRBV12-4
ASRTSGTVYNEQF
>TRBJ1-3|14|TRBV6-6
ASSPSTAISGNTIY
>TRBJ2-5|11|TRBV28
ASRLAGVETQY